This paragraph covers one TCR beta chain sequence. This entry comes from a study of OX40 agonist ivuxolimab in advanced cancers. The V segment lost 3 bases and the J segment 5 bases; nucleotides outside the gene matches: 8. From germline, CDR1 is ENHRY and CDR2 SYGVKD. The CDR3 length is 15 residues. Produced via immunoSEQ multiplex PCR; TCRdb's table is partial and in-frame only. The sample has approximately 91,000 clones; roughly nine tenths are singletons. The sequence was obtained from an adult with an advanced solid tumor such as melanoma, head and neck, liver or kidney cancer. Sequenced material: CD4+ or CD8+ T cells sorted from blood, taken in a trial of the OX40 agonist ivuxolimab. The V gene is TRBV10-3, the J gene TRBJ2-7, with 9 bases fitting TRBD1. CDR3 amino acids: CAISEQGASTHEQYF. The CDR3 nucleotides read TGTGCCATCAGTGAACAGGGGGCGTCAACCCACGAGCAGTACTTC.